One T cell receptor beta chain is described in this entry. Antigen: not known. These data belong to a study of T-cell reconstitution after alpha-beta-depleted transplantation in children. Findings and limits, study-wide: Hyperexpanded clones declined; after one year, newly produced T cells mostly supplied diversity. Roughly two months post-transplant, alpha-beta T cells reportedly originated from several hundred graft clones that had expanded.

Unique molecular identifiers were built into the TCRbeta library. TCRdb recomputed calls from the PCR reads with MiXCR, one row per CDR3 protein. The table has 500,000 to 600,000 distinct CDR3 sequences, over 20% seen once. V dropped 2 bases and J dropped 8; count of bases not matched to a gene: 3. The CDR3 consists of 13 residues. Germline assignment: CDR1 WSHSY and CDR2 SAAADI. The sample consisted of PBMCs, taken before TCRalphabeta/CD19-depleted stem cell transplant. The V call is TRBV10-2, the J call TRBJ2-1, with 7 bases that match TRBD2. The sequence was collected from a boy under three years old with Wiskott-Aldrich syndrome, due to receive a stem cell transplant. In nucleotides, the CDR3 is TGCGCCAGCAGTGAGACACTAGCGTATGAGCAGTTCTTC. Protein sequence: CASSETLAYEQFF.